Below are 21 T cell receptor beta chains sequenced from a single sample in a study of T cell responses to AZD1222 COVID-19 vaccine. Method: immunoSEQ multiplex PCR; TCRdb's copy keeps in-frame clones and lacks some. Of tens of thousands of clones listed, approximately 86% are singletons. The sample in question was peripheral blood, obtained 28 days after the second AZD1222 dose. The receptors here all came from an adult who received the AZD1222 COVID-19 vaccine.

The rearrangement uses TRBV28 and TRBJ2-7, with D uncertain. Germline CDR1 MDHEN, CDR2 SYDVKM. This CDR3 has 12 amino acids. V lost 6 bases and J lost 5, with 11 bases in between. CDR3 sequence (DNA): TGTGCCAGCAGCCTGGAGTGGCACGAGCAGTACTTC. Protein sequence: CASSLEWHEQYF.

The chain uses TRBV3-1 (or the pseudogene TRBV3-2) and TRBJ1-4; D might be TRBD1 (5 bases). Germline CDR1 LGHDT, CDR2 YNNKEL (reference sequence). The length of the CDR3 is 14 residues. V shed 1 base and J shed 8 bases, with 11 bases lying between them. The CDR3 bases are TGTGCCAGCAGCCAAGTGCAGGGTCTAGAAAAACTGTTTTTT. Its translation: CASSQVQGLEKLFF.

The chain uses TRBV19 and TRBJ1-5; TRBD1 might be the D (5 bases). Germline V CDR1 and CDR2: LNHDA, SQIVND (reference sequence). The V end lost 2 bases, the J end lost 1 base, and 18 bases lay between the germline ends. CDR3 length equals 18 residues. CDR3 in amino acids: CASSISAAGGNSNQPQHF. The CDR3 DNA is TGTGCCAGTAGTATATCAGCGGCGGGGGGGAACAGCAATCAGCCCCAGCATTTT.

This chain uses TRBV15 with TRBJ2-7; 9 bases are shared with TRBD2. CDR3 length: 15 amino acids. Germline V gene sequence: CDR1 LNHNV, CDR2 YYDKDF (reference sequence). The J segment lost 7 bases and the V segment lost 5 bases, leaving 12 bases of the junction unmatched. CDR3 in amino acids: CATSAPGTSWAEQYF. The CDR3, as DNA: TGTGCCACCAGCGCCCCCGGGACTAGCTGGGCGGAGCAGTACTTC. Full variable domain (outside the CDR3, taken from reference TRBV15 and TRBJ2-7): DAMVIQNPRYQVTQFGKPVTLSCSQTLNHNVMYWYQQKSSQAPKLLFHYYDKDFNNEADTPDNFQSRRPNTSFCFLDIRSPGLGDTAMYLCATSAPGTSWAEQYFGPGTRLTVT.

The rearrangement joins TRBV4-1 to TRBJ2-1, with 8 bases lining up with TRBD2. V shed 3 bases, J shed 4 bases, and the junction held 14 bases outside the gene matches. Germline assignment: CDR1 MGHRA and CDR2 YSYEKL. CDR3 length: 18 amino acids. CDR3 coding DNA: TGCGCCAGCAGCCATCCCTCCCCCATGGCGGGAGGTTACAATGAGCAGTTCTTC. Amino acids: CASSHPSPMAGGYNEQFF.

The chain links TRBV19 to TRBJ2-3, with D possibly TRBD2 on 6 matching bases. CDR1 is LNHDA, CDR2 SQIVND, per germline (reference sequence). Trimming shortened V by 6 bases and J by 5 bases, and 9 bases separated the two germline ends. The CDR3 contains 12 residues. The CDR3 is CASRMGGDTQYF. The CDR3 bases are TGTGCCAGTAGAATGGGGGGAGATACGCAGTATTTT.

This clone was counted a few times. The V and J genes are TRBV6-2 or TRBV6-3 and TRBJ2-1; a weak D match, TRBD2 (6 bases). V lost 6 bases to trimming and J lost 5 bases, with 20 bases between them. The germline gives CDR1 MNHEY, CDR2 SVGEGT. The CDR3 covers 16 residues. The CDR3 region has the DNA TGTGCCAGCAGCCCCCTCTTCGCGGGGCTAGACAATGAGCAGTTCTTC. This codes for CASSPLFAGLDNEQFF.

The CDR3 spells CASSGEGGRDTQYF. The CDR3, as DNA: TGTGCCAGCAGCGGAGAAGGAGGACGAGATACGCAGTATTTT. V and J are TRBV9 and TRBJ2-3; weak D call: TRBD2 (5 bases). This CDR3 has 14 amino acids. The V end was cut by 3 bases, the J end by 5 bases, with 13 bases between. The germline V gene encodes CDR1 SGDLS and CDR2 YYNGEE.

The gene calls are TRBV9 and TRBJ2-3, with 8 bases fitting TRBD2. V was clipped by 6 bases and J by 6 bases; unmatched bases: 9. The germline V gene encodes CDR1 SGDLS and CDR2 YYNGEE. The CDR3 totals 14 residues. The DNA for the CDR3 is TGTGCCAGCAACCCCTCGGGGGGGACCGATACGCAGTATTTT. Translation: CASNPSGGTDTQYF.

The gene calls are TRBV23-1 and TRBJ1-2; TRBD1 matches at 8 bases. TRBV23-1 is sorted into the ORF group, with uncertain function. The CDR3 is 16 amino acids. Germline trimming cut 2 bases from V and 8 bases from J; bases unmatched to any gene: 13. Here the CDR3 reads CASSQNGSDGTGGYTF. The CDR3 nucleotides read TGCGCCAGCAGTCAAAACGGAAGTGACGGGACAGGCGGCTACACCTTC.

The chain is built from TRBV10-3 and TRBJ2-7, with D perhaps TRBD1 (5 bases). V was cut by 7 bases and J by 0 bases, with 10 bases left in between. The length of the CDR3 is 13 residues. Germline V gives CDR1 ENHRY, CDR2 SYGVKD. The CDR3, as DNA: TGTGCCATCACGCAGGGTAGCTCCTACGAGCAGTACTTC. The encoded protein is CAITQGSSYEQYF.

The rearrangement joins TRBV10-2 to TRBJ1-6; no clear D gene. The germline V gene encodes CDR1 WSHSY and CDR2 SAAADI. The CDR3 is 13 amino acids. Trimming stripped 3 bases from V and 5 bases from J, with 5 bases between. The CDR3 is CASSDVDNSPLHF. CDR3 in DNA: TGCGCCAGCAGTGACGTAGATAATTCACCCCTCCACTTT.

This sequence joins TRBV24-1 and TRBJ1-2; a weak D match, TRBD1 (6 bases). Trimming left V 5 bases short and J 5 bases short, with 11 bases between. The CDR3 extends over 13 amino acids. Germline V CDR1 and CDR2: KGHDR, SFDVKD. The CDR3 DNA is TGTGCCACCAGTGGCCCAGGGGTTTATGGCTACACCTTC. This translates into CATSGPGVYGYTF.

J is TRBJ1-3 and V is TRBV14, with unresolved D. Per the germline V gene, CDR1 is SGHDN and CDR2 is FVKESK. The V end was cut by 4 bases, the J end by 7 bases, with 20 bases between. This CDR3 comprises 16 residues. The CDR3, as DNA: TGTGCCAGCAGCCGTACCTACGGGAATCTTAGGAACACCATATATTTT. It encodes CASSRTYGNLRNTIYF.

J is TRBJ1-1 and V is TRBV27; D is ambiguous. The germline gives CDR1 MNHEY, CDR2 SMNVEV (reference sequence). The length of the CDR3 is 16 residues. The V gene lost 2 bases and the J gene lost 1 base, with 14 bases spanning the gap. The CDR3 region is CASSLRVSRRNTEAFF. CDR3 nucleotides: TGTGCCAGCAGTTTACGGGTTAGTCGACGGAACACTGAAGCTTTCTTT.

This chain connects TRBV19 to TRBJ2-2, with D perhaps matching TRBD1 (5 bases). This CDR3 has 14 residues. Germline CDR1 is LNHDA and CDR2 is SQIVND (reference sequence). Trimming stripped 6 bases from V and 4 bases from J, with 12 bases between. Written as DNA, the CDR3 is TGTGCCAGTAGCCCCGGACATATCACCGGGGAGCTGTTTTTT. It translates to CASSPGHITGELFF.

This chain connects TRBV7-9 to TRBJ2-2; TRBD1 agrees at 10 bases. Trimming cost V 5 bases and J 4 bases; bases outside gene matches: 7. Germline lookup yields CDR1 SEHNR and CDR2 FQNEAQ (reference sequence). The CDR3 contains 16 residues. The DNA of the CDR3 is TGTGCCAGCAGCGGTTCCGGGACAGGGGTCACCGGGGAGCTGTTTTTT. Protein: CASSGSGTGVTGELFF.

The CDR3 nucleotides read TGTGCCAGTAGTAAAGATAACTATGGCTACACCTTC. Translating it yields CASSKDNYGYTF. The chain recombines TRBV19 with TRBJ1-2; D is undetermined. Trimming cost V 4 bases and J 1 base, with 4 bases left between them. The length of the CDR3 is 12 residues. The V gene's germline CDR1 is LNHDA and CDR2 SQIVND (reference sequence). The full variable domain, in which reference TRBV19 and TRBJ1-2 provide the parts outside the CDR3, is DGGITQSPKYLFRKEGQNVTLSCEQNLNHDAMYWYRQDPGQGLRLIYYSQIVNDFQKGDIAEGYSVSREKKESFPLTVTSAQKNPTAFYLCASSKDNYGYTFGSGTRLTVV.

The J gene is TRBJ2-3, the V gene TRBV5-4; D is perhaps TRBD1 (6 bases). Germline assignment: CDR1 SGHNT and CDR2 YYREEE (reference sequence). Deletions cut 4 bases from V and 2 bases from J, with 11 bases between. The CDR3 is 14 residues long. CDR3 amino acids: CASSPDSSTDTQYF. In nucleotides, the CDR3 is TGTGCCAGCAGCCCGGACAGCTCCACAGATACGCAGTATTTT.

This rearrangement joins TRBV7-9 to TRBJ2-7; 7 bases map to TRBD2. The CDR3 is made up of 19 amino acids. Trimming took 5 bases from V and 2 from J; bases not matched to a gene: 21. The germline V gene encodes CDR1 SEHNR and CDR2 FQNEAQ (reference sequence). The CDR3 DNA is TGTGCCAGCAGCCCCGAGGCTCTAGCGGAGGGCCCAAATACCTACGAGCAGTACTTC. Translating gives CASSPEALAEGPNTYEQYF.

V gene TRBV27 combines with J gene TRBJ2-7; TRBD2 agrees at 8 bases. CDR1 is MNHEY and CDR2 is SMNVEV in the germline V gene (reference sequence). The CDR3 sequence is 14 residues long. With V trimmed by 5 bases and J by 3 bases, 6 bases remained unmatched. The CDR3 DNA reads as TGTGCCAGCAGTCCTCGGGGGGGGTACTACGAGCAGTACTTC. Translated, it gives CASSPRGGYYEQYF.